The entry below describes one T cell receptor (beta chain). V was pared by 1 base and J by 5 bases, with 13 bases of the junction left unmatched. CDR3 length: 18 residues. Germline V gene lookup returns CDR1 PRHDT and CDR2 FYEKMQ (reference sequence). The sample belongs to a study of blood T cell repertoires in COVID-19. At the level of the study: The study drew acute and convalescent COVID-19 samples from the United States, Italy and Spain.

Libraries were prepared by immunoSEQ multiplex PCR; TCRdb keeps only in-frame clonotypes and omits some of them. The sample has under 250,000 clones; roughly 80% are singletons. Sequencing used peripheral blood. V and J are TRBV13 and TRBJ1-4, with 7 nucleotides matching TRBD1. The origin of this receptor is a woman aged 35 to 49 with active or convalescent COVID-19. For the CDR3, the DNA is TGTGCCAGCAGCTTAGTGGGGAGACAGGGAAGACACAATGAAAAACTGTTTTTT. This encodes CASSLVGRQGRHNEKLFF.